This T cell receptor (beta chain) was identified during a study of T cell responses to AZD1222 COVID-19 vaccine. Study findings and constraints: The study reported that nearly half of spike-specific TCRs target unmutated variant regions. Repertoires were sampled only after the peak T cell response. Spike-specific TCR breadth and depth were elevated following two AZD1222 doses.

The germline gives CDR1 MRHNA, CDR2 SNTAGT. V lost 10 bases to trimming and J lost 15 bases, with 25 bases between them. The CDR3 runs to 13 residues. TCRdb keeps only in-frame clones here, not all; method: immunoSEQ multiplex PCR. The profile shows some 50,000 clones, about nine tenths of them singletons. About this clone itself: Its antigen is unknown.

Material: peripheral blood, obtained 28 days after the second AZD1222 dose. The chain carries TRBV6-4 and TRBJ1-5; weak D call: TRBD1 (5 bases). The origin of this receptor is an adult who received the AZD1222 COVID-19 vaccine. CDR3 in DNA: TGTGCCAACAGGTGGCTCCGGCCGACCCTTAGGCATTTT. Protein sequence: CANRWLRPTLRHF.